Listed below are T cell receptor beta chains from one sample, sequenced in a study of T cells in lung cancer brain metastases. Repertoires were generated with immunoSEQ multiplex PCR, while TCRdb's copy carries only in-frame clones and drops some. The sample has more than 2,500 clones, about 85% seen once. Sequencing input: tumor tissue from the primary lung tumor. These receptor sequences come from a woman aged 60-75 years with non-small cell lung cancer. CDR3s include the opening cysteine and the closing phenylalanine or tryptophan. A D gene is named only where the DNA matches it firmly. The size of a clone is reported for some rows only, either as once, few or many, or as a class for expanded clones.

>16|TRBJ1-3|-|-|TRBV7-2
TGTGCCAGCAGCCTCGCCCCGTCCCGAGAGCTCCCGCTAAGATATTTT
CASSLAPSRELPLRYF
>13|TRBJ2-7|few|-|TRBV5-1
TGCGCCAGCAGCTCCAGAGGGGTCTACGAGCAGTACTTC
CASSSRGVYEQYF
>14|TRBJ1-5|-|TRBD1|TRBV4-1
TGCGCCAGCAGCCCGGGACAGAGGACTCAGCCCCAGCATTTT
CASSPGQRTQPQHF
>15|TRBJ1-3|-|-|TRBV14
TGTGCCAGCAGCCAAGATGTCAATTCTGGAAACACCATATATTTT
CASSQDVNSGNTIYF
>15|TRBJ1-1|-|TRBD1|TRBV5-1
TGCGCCAGCCGGACCTCTACAGGGGGCGGCACTGAAGCTTTCTTT
CASRTSTGGGTEAFF
>14|TRBJ1-2|-|TRBD1|TRBV7-2
TGTGCCAGCAGCTCCGGACAGGCCCTTTATGGCTACACCTTC
CASSSGQALYGYTF
>14|TRBJ1-5|-|-|TRBV5-1
TGCGCCAGCAGCTTAGAAGGGCCCAATCAGCCCCAGCATTTT
CASSLEGPNQPQHF
>13|TRBJ1-4|-|-|TRBV27
TGTGCCTCGGGGCGTCAGTATTATGAAAAACTGTTTTTT
CASGRQYYEKLFF
>15|TRBJ1-3|once|-|TRBV19
TGTGCCAGTAGCCCCAGGGAATTCTCTGGAAACACCATATATTTT
CASSPREFSGNTIYF
>15|TRBJ1-1|-|-|TRBV13
TGTGCCAGCAGCTTAATCACTTGGATGAACACTGAAGCTTTCTTT
CASSLITWMNTEAFF
>13|TRBJ2-7|-|-|TRBV11-2
TGTGCCAGCAGCCTCGGACAGACCTACGAGCAGTACTTC
CASSLGQTYEQYF
>14|TRBJ2-3|-|-|TRBV5-4
TGTGCCAGCAGCTTGGGGGGCTACACAGATACGCAGTATTTT
CASSLGGYTDTQYF
>14|TRBJ2-3|-|-|TRBV10-3
TGTGCCACCTCGGGAAAATCTAGCACAGATACGCAGTATTTT
CATSGKSSTDTQYF
>13|TRBJ2-1|-|TRBD1|TRBV11-2
TGTGCCAGCAGCTCCGGACAGGTTTATGAGCAGTTCTTC
CASSSGQVYEQFF
>15|TRBJ2-5|once|TRBD2|TRBV6-6
TGTGCCAGCAGTTACGTGCGGGGGGTTCAAGAGACCCAGTACTTC
CASSYVRGVQETQYF
>15|TRBJ1-1|-|-|TRBV6-1
TGTGCCAGCAGTGAACAGGGCACGGCCGGCGCTGAAGCTTTCTTT
CASSEQGTAGAEAFF
>13|TRBJ2-2|once|-|TRBV7-6
TGTGCCAGCAGCTTAGCTGTCACCGGGGAGCTGTTTTTT
CASSLAVTGELFF
>11|TRBJ1-1|-|-|TRBV11-2
TGTGCCAGCAGTTCGGACCCTGAAGCTTTCTTT
CASSSDPEAFF
>15|TRBJ2-7|-|TRBD1|TRBV7-9
TGTGCCAGCAGCCAGGGACAGGGGAACTCCTACGAGCAGTACTTC
CASSQGQGNSYEQYF
>13|TRBJ2-2|-|-|TRBV19
TGTGCCAGTCCGGCCGCGAACACCGGGGAGCTGTTTTTT
CASPAANTGELFF
>13|TRBJ1-5|-|-|TRBV18
TGTGCCAGCTCACCAAAGCAAGGTCAGCCCCAGCATTTT
CASSPKQGQPQHF
>13|TRBJ2-7|-|TRBD1|TRBV7-6
TGTGCCAGCAGCCTACAGGGGGGCTACGAGCAGTACTTC
CASSLQGGYEQYF
>15|TRBJ2-3|-|-|TRBV7-2
TGTGCCAGCAGCCTAGGCCGGAGCTCCACAGATACGCAGTATTTT
CASSLGRSSTDTQYF
>16|TRBJ1-4|-|-|TRBV27
TGTGCCAGCAGTTCTAGGACACTTGCAACTAATGAAAAACTGTTTTTT
CASSSRTLATNEKLFF
>11|TRBJ2-3|few|-|TRBV2
TGTGCCAGCAGTCCGGGAGATACGCAGTATTTT
CASSPGDTQYF
>11|TRBJ2-7|-|-|TRBV7-2
TGTGCCAGCAGTGGTTCCTACGAGCAGTACTTC
CASSGSYEQYF
>17|TRBJ1-3|once|-|TRBV7-6
TGTGCCAGCAGCTTAGATTTCGGGGGAGGACCTGGAAACACCATATATTTT
CASSLDFGGGPGNTIYF
>14|TRBJ2-7|-|-|TRBV7-2
TGTGCCAGCAGCTTATTCGGACCTAACTACGAGCAGTACTTC
CASSLFGPNYEQYF
>15|TRBJ2-3|-|TRBD2|TRBV13
TGTGCCAGCAGCTCTCGGGGGGGCGTCGGAGATACGCAGTATTTT
CASSSRGGVGDTQYF
>13|TRBJ1-5|-|-|TRBV6-5
TGTGCCAGCAGGCAGACAGTAGAGCAGCCCCAGCATTTT
CASRQTVEQPQHF
>14|TRBJ2-3|-|-|TRBV5-1
TGCGCCAGCAGCTCGTCCCGGGACGTCGATACGCAGTATTTT
CASSSSRDVDTQYF
>13|TRBJ1-1|-|-|TRBV6-5
TGTGCCAGCGCTTCGCAGGGTAACACTGAAGCTTTCTTT
CASASQGNTEAFF
>14|TRBJ2-1|-|TRBD1|TRBV27
TGTGCCAGCAGAGCGACAGGGGTCTACAATGAGCAGTTCTTC
CASRATGVYNEQFF
>14|TRBJ1-6|-|TRBD1|TRBV2
TGTGCCAGCAGGGGGGACAGCCGTAGTCCACCCCTCCACTTT
CASRGDSRSPPLHF
>15|TRBJ2-5|-|TRBD2|TRBV5-6
TGTGCCAGCAGCTTACTAGCGGGGGGGCCTGAGACCCAGTACTTC
CASSLLAGGPETQYF
>13|TRBJ2-7|-|-|TRBV11-2
TGTGCCAGCAGCGAATTTAGGGGACACGAGCAGTACTTC
CASSEFRGHEQYF
>15|TRBJ1-1|-|-|TRBV5-5
TGTGCCAGCAGCTTGCGGCAGGCCTCGTTCGTTGAAGCTTTCTTT
CASSLRQASFVEAFF
>15|TRBJ1-3|-|-|TRBV19
TGTGCCAGTAGTATGTGGCGGGGCTCTGGAAACACCATATATTTT
CASSMWRGSGNTIYF
>11|TRBJ1-1|-|-|TRBV7-8
TGTGCCAGCAGGCTGAACACTGAAGCTTTCTTT
CASRLNTEAFF
>13|TRBJ1-1|-|-|TRBV7-9
TGTGCCAGCAGCTTAACCCTTAGGGGTGAAGCTTTCTTT
CASSLTLRGEAFF
>12|TRBJ1-2|-|-|TRBV27
TGTGCCAGCAGTTATGAAGGTCGAGGATACACCTTC
CASSYEGRGYTF
>15|TRBJ1-5|-|TRBD1|TRBV27
TGTGCCAGCAGTTTATTGGGACAGGGTAATCAGCCCCAGCATTTT
CASSLLGQGNQPQHF
>13|TRBJ1-6|-|-|TRBV5-1
TGCGCCAGCAGCCCCCAAAACTTGTCACCCCTCCACTTT
CASSPQNLSPLHF
>17|TRBJ1-2|once|TRBD1|TRBV5-1
TGCGCCAGCAGCTCACATCCGGGACAGTGGGCGGACTATGGCTACACCTTC
CASSSHPGQWADYGYTF
>16|TRBJ2-7|-|-|TRBV18
TGTGCCAGCTCACTACCGAGCGGAACAGCTTCTTACGAGCAGTACTTC
CASSLPSGTASYEQYF
>14|TRBJ2-1|-|TRBD2|TRBV18
TGTGCCAGCTCACCTGGGAGGGCTGGCGATGAGCAGTTCTTC
CASSPGRAGDEQFF
>16|TRBJ2-1|-|TRBD2|TRBV5-1
TGCGCCAGCAGCGTCACTAGCGGGAGCTCCTACAATGAGCAGTTCTTC
CASSVTSGSSYNEQFF
>12|TRBJ2-7|-|-|TRBV14
TGTGCCAGCAGCCCGGACGTGGAGAAGCAGTACTTC
CASSPDVEKQYF
>14|TRBJ2-2|-|-|TRBV7-9
TGTGCCAGCAGCTTATCCGACGGAACCGGGGAGCTGTTTTTT
CASSLSDGTGELFF
>14|TRBJ2-1|-|TRBD1|TRBV6-1
TGTGCCAGCATGGTGACAGGGGGCGTAAATGAGCAGTTCTTC
CASMVTGGVNEQFF
>12|TRBJ2-3|few|TRBD2|TRBV29-1
TGCAGCGTTCTCCGGGGGGAAGATACGCAGTATTTT
CSVLRGEDTQYF
>13|TRBJ2-1|-|-|TRBV6-5
TGTGCCAGCCGAGGAGGGGGTTACAATGAGCAGTTCTTC
CASRGGGYNEQFF
>15|TRBJ2-3|-|-|TRBV18
TGTGCCAGCTCACCACTACAGGGGGGGACAGATACGCAGTATTTT
CASSPLQGGTDTQYF
>15|TRBJ1-5|-|-|TRBV7-8
TGTGCCAGCAGCTTAGCGGGGGGGGTTATAGAGCCCCAGCATTTT
CASSLAGGVIEPQHF
>15|TRBJ1-2|-|TRBD1|TRBV6-5
TGTGCCAGCATGCCCGGGACAGGACAAAACTATGGCTACACCTTC
CASMPGTGQNYGYTF
>15|TRBJ2-5|-|-|TRBV4-3
TGCGCCAGCAGCCATGGGACGCGGATCAGAGAGACCCAGTACTTC
CASSHGTRIRETQYF
>15|TRBJ2-3|-|-|TRBV19
TGTGCCAGTAGTATAGATCCGGGCCCCACAGATACGCAGTATTTT
CASSIDPGPTDTQYF
>15|TRBJ2-2|-|-|TRBV27
TGTGCCAGCAGTCTTGGGCTAGCTTTTGCCGGGGAGCTGTTTTTT
CASSLGLAFAGELFF
>13|TRBJ1-3|-|-|TRBV5-1
TGCGCCAGCAGCTCGACCCCTGGAAATACCATATATTTT
CASSSTPGNTIYF
>14|TRBJ1-1|-|TRBD1|TRBV19
TGTGCCAGTAGCCGACAGGGGGACATCACTGAAGCTTTCTTT
CASSRQGDITEAFF